The rows below give T cell receptor beta chains drawn from one sample of a study of blood T cell repertoires in COVID-19. TCRdb keeps only in-frame clones here, not all; method: immunoSEQ multiplex PCR. Of over 250,000 clones in the sample, about 89% were seen once. Sequencing used peripheral blood. Source of these receptors: a woman between 50 and 59 years old with acute or convalescent COVID-19. Both conserved end residues are part of each CDR3. Fields, in order: D gene, V gene, J gene, clone size, CDR3 DNA, CDR3 protein. The D gene is left open where the match is weak. Clone sizes are given selectively: once, few, many, or a class where the clone is expanded.

-	TRBV7-2	TRBJ2-1	-	TGTGCCAGCAGCTTGACGGAGGCCAGTTACAATGAGCAGTTCTTC	CASSLTEASYNEQFF
-	TRBV30	TRBJ2-7	-	TGTGCCTGGAGTGTACTCGGAGCGTACGAGCAGTACTTC	CAWSVLGAYEQYF
TRBD2	TRBV24-1	TRBJ2-1	few	TGTGCCACCAGTGATTTGGCGGGAGACTCCTACAATGAGCAGTTCTTC	CATSDLAGDSYNEQFF
TRBD2	TRBV7-6	TRBJ2-2	-	TGTGCCAGCAGCTTGCGACTAGCGGGAGGAGGGGGGGAGCTGTTTTTT	CASSLRLAGGGGELFF
TRBD2	TRBV7-2	TRBJ2-2	-	TGTGCCAGCAGCCCTGGACTAGCGGGAACCGGGGAGCTGTTTTTT	CASSPGLAGTGELFF
TRBD2	TRBV27	TRBJ2-7	-	TGTGCCAGCAGTTTATACCTTGGTGGGGAGGGGATCGAGCAGTACTTC	CASSLYLGGEGIEQYF
-	TRBV16	TRBJ1-1	-	TGTGCCAGCAGCCAGAGGACGGGGAGAACAACTGAAGCTTTCTTT	CASSQRTGRTTEAFF
TRBD1	TRBV24-1	TRBJ1-1	-	TGTGCCACCAGTGACCGTCGGGACAGGGTCACTGAAGCTTTCTTT	CATSDRRDRVTEAFF
-	TRBV5-1	TRBJ2-1	-	TGCGCCAGCAGCTTCCAGGGACTTTTCGATGAGCAGTTCTTC	CASSFQGLFDEQFF
-	TRBV24-1	TRBJ1-5	-	TGTGCCACCAGTCTCCAGAACAATCAGCCCCAGCATTTT	CATSLQNNQPQHF